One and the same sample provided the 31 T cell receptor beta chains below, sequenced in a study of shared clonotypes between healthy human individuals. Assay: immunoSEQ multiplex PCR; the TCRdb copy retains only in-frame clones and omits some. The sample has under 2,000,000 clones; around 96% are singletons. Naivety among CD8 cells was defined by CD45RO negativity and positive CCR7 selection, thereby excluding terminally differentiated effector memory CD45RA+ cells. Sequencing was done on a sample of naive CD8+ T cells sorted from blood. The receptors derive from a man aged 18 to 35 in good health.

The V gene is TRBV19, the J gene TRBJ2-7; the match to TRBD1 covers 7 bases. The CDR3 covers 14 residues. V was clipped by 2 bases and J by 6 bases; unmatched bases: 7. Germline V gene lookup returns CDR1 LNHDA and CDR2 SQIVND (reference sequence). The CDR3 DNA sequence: TGTGCCAGTAGTATAACAGGGGCGACGGTCGAGCAGTACTTC. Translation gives CASSITGATVEQYF.

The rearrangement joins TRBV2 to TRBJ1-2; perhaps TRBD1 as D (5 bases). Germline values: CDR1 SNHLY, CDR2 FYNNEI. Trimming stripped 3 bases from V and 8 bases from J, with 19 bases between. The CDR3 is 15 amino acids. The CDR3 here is CASSDDGGDLRGYTF. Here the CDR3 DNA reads TGTGCCAGCAGTGATGATGGGGGAGACCTTAGGGGCTACACCTTC.

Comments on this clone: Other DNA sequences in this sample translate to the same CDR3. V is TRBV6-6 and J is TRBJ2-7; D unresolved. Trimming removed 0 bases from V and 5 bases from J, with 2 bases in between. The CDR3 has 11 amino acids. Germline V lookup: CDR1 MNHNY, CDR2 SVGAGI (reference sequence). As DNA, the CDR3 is TGTGCCAGCAGTTACTCTCACGAGCAGTACTTC. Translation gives CASSYSHEQYF.

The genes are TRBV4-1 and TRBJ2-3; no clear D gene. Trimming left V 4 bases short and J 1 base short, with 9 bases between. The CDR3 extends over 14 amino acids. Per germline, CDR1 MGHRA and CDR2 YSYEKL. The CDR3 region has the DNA TGCGCCAGCAGCCTCCTTGGCGGCACAGATACGCAGTATTTT. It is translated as CASSLLGGTDTQYF.

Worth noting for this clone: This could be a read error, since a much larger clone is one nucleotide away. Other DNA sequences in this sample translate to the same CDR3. CDR3 region: CASSSSYEQYF. The CDR3 DNA sequence: TGTGCCAGCAGTTCGTCCTACGAGCAGTACTTC. This chain connects TRBV5-4 to TRBJ2-7; D is unclear. The germline gives CDR1 SGHNT, CDR2 YYREEE (reference sequence). The CDR3 has 11 residues. V shed 5 bases and J shed 1 base, with 4 bases lying between them.

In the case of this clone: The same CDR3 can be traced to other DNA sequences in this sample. Written as DNA, the CDR3 is TGTGCCAGCAGTCCCTCAGGGTCGTACGAGCAGTACTTC. Translation: CASSPSGSYEQYF. The rearrangement uses TRBV27 and TRBJ2-7; D may be TRBD1 (5 bases). The CDR3 has 13 residues. The V end was cut by 5 bases, the J end by 4 bases, with 12 bases between. The germline gives CDR1 MNHEY, CDR2 SMNVEV (reference sequence).

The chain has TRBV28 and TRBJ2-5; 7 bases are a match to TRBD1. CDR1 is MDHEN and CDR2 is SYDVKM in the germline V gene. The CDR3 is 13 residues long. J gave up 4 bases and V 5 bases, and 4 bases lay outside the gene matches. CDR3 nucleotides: TGTGCCAGCAGTCTCCGGGACAGAGAGACCCAGTACTTC. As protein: CASSLRDRETQYF.

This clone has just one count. DNA of the CDR3: TGTGCCAGCAGCCCTGTAGCGGGGGGGCCGGTCGGGGAGCTGTTTTTT. It translates to CASSPVAGGPVGELFF. This chain links TRBV7-8 with TRBJ2-2, with 11 nucleotides matching TRBD2. The germline gives CDR1 SGHVS, CDR2 FQNEAQ. Trimming at V came to 5 bases and at J to 7 bases, leaving 9 bases not matched to a gene. The CDR3 is 16 residues long.

The CDR3 nucleotides are TGTGCCAGCAGCGTGGGACAGGAGAAAGAAGCTTTCTTT. It is translated as CASSVGQEKEAFF. The chain combines TRBV9 with TRBJ1-1; 8 bases fit TRBD1. V trimming: 2 bases; J trimming: 8 bases; junction bases outside the gene matches: 5. The CDR3 has 13 amino acids. Germline CDR1 SGDLS, CDR2 YYNGEE.

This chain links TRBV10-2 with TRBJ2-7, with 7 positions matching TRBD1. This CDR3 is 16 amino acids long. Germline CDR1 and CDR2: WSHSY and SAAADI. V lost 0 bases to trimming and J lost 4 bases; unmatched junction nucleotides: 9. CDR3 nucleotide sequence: TGCGCCAGCAGTGAGTCCTCGTTAGGGGGCCGGTACGAGCAGTACTTC. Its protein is CASSESSLGGRYEQYF.

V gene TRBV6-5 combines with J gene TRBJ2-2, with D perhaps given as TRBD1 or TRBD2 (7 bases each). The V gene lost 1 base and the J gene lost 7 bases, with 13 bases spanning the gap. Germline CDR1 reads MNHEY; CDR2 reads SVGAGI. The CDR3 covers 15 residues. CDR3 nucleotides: TGTGCCAGCAGTTACTTTCAGGGGGGGGACGGGGAGCTGTTTTTT. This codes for CASSYFQGGDGELFF.

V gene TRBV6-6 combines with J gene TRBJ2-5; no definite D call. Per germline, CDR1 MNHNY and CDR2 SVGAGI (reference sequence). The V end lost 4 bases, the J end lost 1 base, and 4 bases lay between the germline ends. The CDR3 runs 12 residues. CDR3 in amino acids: CASSLSQETQYF. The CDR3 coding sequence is TGTGCCAGCAGTTTGTCCCAAGAGACCCAGTACTTC.

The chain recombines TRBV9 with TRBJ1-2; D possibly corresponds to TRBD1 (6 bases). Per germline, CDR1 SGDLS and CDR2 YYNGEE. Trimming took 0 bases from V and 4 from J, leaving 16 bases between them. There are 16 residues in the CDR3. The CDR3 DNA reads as TGTGCCAGCAGCGTAGGGACCTTGGGGGGCGGCTATGGCTACACCTTC. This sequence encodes CASSVGTLGGGYGYTF.

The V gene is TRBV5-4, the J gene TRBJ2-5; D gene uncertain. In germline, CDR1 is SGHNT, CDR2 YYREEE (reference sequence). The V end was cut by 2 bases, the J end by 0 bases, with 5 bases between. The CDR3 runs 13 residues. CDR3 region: CASSFIDQETQYF. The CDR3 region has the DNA TGTGCCAGCAGCTTCATTGACCAAGAGACCCAGTACTTC.

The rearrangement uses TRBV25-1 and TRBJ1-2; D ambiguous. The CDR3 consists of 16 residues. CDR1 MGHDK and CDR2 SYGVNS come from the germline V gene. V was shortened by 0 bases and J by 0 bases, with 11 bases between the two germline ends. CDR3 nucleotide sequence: TGTGCCAGCAGTGAATATGCGAACGCTCCTAACTATGGCTACACCTTC. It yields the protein CASSEYANAPNYGYTF.

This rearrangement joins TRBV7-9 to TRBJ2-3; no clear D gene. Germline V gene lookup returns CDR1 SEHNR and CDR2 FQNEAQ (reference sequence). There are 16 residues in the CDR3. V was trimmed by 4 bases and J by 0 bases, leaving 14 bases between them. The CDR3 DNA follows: TGTGCCAGCAGCTCCCGGTTTAGCTTTAGCACAGATACGCAGTATTTT. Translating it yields CASSSRFSFSTDTQYF.

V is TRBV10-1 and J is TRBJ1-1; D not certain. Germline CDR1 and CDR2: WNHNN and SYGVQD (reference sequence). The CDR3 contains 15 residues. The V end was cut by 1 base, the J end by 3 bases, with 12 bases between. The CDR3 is CASSELRHPHTEAFF. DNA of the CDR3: TGCGCCAGCAGTGAGTTGAGACATCCCCACACTGAAGCTTTCTTT.

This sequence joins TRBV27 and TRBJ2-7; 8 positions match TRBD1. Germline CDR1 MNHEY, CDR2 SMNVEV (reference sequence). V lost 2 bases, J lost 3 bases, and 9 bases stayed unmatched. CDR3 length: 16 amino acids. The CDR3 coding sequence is TGTGCCAGCAGTTTAGATAGCAGGGGGCTTGGCTACGAGCAGTACTTC. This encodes CASSLDSRGLGYEQYF.

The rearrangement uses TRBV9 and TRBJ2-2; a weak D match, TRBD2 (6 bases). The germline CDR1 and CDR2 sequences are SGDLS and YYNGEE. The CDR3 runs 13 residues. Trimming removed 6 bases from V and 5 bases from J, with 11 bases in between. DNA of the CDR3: TGTGCCAGCAACGGGGCGGGGACCGGGGAGCTGTTTTTT. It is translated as CASNGAGTGELFF.

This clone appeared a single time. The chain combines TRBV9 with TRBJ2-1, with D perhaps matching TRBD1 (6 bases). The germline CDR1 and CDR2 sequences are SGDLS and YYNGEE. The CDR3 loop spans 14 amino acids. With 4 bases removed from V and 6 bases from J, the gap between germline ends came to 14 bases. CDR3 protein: CASSPPTGFNEQFF. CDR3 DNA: TGTGCCAGCAGCCCACCGACAGGTTTCAATGAGCAGTTCTTC.

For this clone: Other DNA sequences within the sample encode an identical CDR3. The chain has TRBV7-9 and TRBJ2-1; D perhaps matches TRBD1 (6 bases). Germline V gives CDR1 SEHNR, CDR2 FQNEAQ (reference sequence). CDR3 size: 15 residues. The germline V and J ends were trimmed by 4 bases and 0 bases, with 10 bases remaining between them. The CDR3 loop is CASSSTGSSYNEQFF. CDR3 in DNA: TGTGCCAGCAGCTCCACAGGGTCCTCCTACAATGAGCAGTTCTTC.

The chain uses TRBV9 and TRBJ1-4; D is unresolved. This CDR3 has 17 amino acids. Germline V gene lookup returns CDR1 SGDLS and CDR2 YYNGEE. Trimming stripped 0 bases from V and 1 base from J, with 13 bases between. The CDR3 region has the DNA TGTGCCAGCAGCGTAGGTGTTGTGGTTGGAACTAATGAAAAACTGTTTTTT. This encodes CASSVGVVVGTNEKLFF.

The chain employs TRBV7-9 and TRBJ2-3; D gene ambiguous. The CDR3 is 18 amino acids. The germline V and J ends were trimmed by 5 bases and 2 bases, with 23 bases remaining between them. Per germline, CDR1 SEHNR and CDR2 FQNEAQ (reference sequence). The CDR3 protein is CASSQRTAPTSHTDTQYF. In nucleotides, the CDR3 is TGTGCCAGCAGCCAGCGCACTGCCCCGACCTCCCACACAGATACGCAGTATTTT.

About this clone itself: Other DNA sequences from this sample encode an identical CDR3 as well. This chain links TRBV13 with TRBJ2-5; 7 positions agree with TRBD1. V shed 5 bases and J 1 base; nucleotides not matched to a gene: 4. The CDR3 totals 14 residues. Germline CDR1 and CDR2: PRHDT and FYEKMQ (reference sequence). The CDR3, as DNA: TGTGCCAGCAGCCTAAGACAGGGCCAAGAGACCCAGTACTTC. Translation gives CASSLRQGQETQYF.

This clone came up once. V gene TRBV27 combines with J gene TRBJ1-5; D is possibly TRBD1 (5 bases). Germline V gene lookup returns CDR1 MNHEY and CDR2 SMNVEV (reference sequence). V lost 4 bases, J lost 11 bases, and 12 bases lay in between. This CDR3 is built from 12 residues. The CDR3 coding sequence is TGTGCCAGCAGTTCGGGGGTCGGGGCCCAGCATTTT. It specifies CASSSGVGAQHF.

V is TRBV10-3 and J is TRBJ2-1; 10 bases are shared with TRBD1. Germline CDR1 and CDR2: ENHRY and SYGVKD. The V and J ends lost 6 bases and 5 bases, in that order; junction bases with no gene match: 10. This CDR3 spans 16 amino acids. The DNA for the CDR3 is TGTGCCATCAGACCCCCTGGGACAGGGGTTAACAATGAGCAGTTCTTC. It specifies CAIRPPGTGVNNEQFF.

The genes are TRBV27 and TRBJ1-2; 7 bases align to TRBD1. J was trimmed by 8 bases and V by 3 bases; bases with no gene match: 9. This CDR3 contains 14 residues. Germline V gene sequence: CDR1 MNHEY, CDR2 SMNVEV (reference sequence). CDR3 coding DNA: TGTGCCAGCAGTTTTAATGAGGGGGCATGGGGCTACACCTTC. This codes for CASSFNEGAWGYTF.

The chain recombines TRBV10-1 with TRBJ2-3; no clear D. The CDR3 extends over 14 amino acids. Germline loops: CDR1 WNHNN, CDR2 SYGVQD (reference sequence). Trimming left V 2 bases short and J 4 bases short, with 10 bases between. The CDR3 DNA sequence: TGCGCCAGCAGTGAGGCCCGGATTTCAGATACGCAGTATTTT. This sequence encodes CASSEARISDTQYF.

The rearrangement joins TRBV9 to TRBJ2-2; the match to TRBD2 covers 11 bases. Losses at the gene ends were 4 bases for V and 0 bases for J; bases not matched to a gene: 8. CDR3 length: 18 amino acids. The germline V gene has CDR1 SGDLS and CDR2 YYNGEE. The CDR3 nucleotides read TGTGCCAGCAGCCCGGGACTAGCGGTTGCTTCGAACACCGGGGAGCTGTTTTTT. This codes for CASSPGLAVASNTGELFF.

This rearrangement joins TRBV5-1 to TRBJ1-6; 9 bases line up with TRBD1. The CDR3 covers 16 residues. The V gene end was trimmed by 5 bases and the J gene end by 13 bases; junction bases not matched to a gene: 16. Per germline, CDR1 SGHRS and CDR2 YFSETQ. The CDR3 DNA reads TGCGCCAGCAGTGACGGAGGGGGACAGGGATTCTCGCCCCTCCACTTT. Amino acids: CASSDGGGQGFSPLHF.

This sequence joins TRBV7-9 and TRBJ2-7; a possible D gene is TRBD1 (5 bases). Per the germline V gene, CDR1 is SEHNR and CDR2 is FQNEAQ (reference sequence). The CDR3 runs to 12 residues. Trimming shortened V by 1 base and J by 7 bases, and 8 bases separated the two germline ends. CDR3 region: CASSLERGEQYF. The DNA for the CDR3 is TGTGCCAGCAGCTTAGAAAGGGGAGAGCAGTACTTC.